The 17 T cell receptor beta chains below were found in one sample sequenced in a study of OX40 agonist ivuxolimab in advanced cancers. TCRdb's table, derived via immunoSEQ multiplex PCR, lists solely in-frame clones and lacks some. The data hold over 55,000 clones, with 70% to 90% observed a single time. The specimen was CD4+ or CD8+ T cells sorted from blood, collected in a trial of the OX40 agonist ivuxolimab. The receptor set was obtained from an adult with an advanced solid tumor such as melanoma, head and neck, liver or kidney cancer.

V and J are TRBV28 and TRBJ1-1; D may be TRBD1 (5 bases). The CDR3 sequence is 12 residues long. Germline loops: CDR1 MDHEN, CDR2 SYDVKM. The V gene lost 5 bases and the J gene lost 6 bases, with 10 bases spanning the gap. CDR3 nucleotides: TGTGCCAGCAGTAGGGGTGCAGCTGAAGCTTTCTTT. Amino acids: CASSRGAAEAFF.

This chain connects TRBV5-1 to TRBJ2-2; 10 nucleotides line up with TRBD2. J gave up 0 bases and V 5 bases, and 10 bases lay outside the gene matches. CDR3 length: 18 amino acids. The germline gives CDR1 SGHRS, CDR2 YFSETQ. Here the CDR3 reads CASRLSRTSGTNTGELFF. Written as DNA, the CDR3 is TGCGCCAGCAGGCTTAGCAGAACTAGCGGGACGAACACCGGGGAGCTGTTTTTT.

V usage is TRBV6-1 and J usage is TRBJ2-7; tentatively, D is TRBD1 (5 bases). Germline V CDR1 and CDR2: MNHNS, SASEGT. The CDR3 has 13 residues. Trimming stripped 0 bases from V and 6 bases from J, with 9 bases between. The CDR3 DNA reads as TGTGCCAGCAGTGAAGCACAGGTTCTCGAGCAGTACGTC. Amino acid sequence: CASSEAQVLEQYV.

The chain recombines TRBV6-6 with TRBJ1-1, with D uncertain. Germline V gives CDR1 MNHNY, CDR2 SVGAGI (reference sequence). This CDR3 is 11 amino acids long. Trimming removed 8 bases from V and 7 bases from J, with 11 bases in between. CDR3 sequence: CASGIAHEAFF. Written as DNA, the CDR3 is TGTGCCAGCGGAATCGCTCATGAAGCTTTCTTT.

The chain combines TRBV9 with TRBJ2-5; the match to TRBD2 covers 14 bases. V was clipped by 3 bases and J by 5 bases; unmatched bases: 6. The CDR3 runs to 16 residues. Germline assignment: CDR1 SGDLS and CDR2 YYNGEE. The CDR3: CASSGPGLAGVETQYF. Written as DNA, the CDR3 is TGTGCCAGCAGCGGACCGGGACTAGCGGGAGTTGAGACCCAGTACTTC.

The chain recombines TRBV7-2 with TRBJ1-1; D may be TRBD1 (6 bases). CDR3 size: 13 residues. Trimming took 5 bases from V and 6 from J, leaving 13 bases between them. Germline V gene lookup returns CDR1 SGHTA and CDR2 FQGNSA. The CDR3 here is CASSLRQEAEAFF. The CDR3 DNA is TGTGCCAGCAGCCTCCGACAGGAGGCTGAAGCTTTCTTT.

V is TRBV27 and J is TRBJ2-3; D not certain. CDR3 length equals 14 residues. Per the germline V gene, CDR1 is MNHEY and CDR2 is SMNVEV (reference sequence). V lost 0 bases and J 2 bases, leaving 6 bases between the germline ends. The CDR3 bases are TGTGCCAGCAGTTTATCGGGTTTCACAGATACGCAGTATTTT. It yields the protein CASSLSGFTDTQYF.

V is TRBV29-1 and J is TRBJ2-7; 7 bases are shared with TRBD1. CDR1 and CDR2 from the germline V gene are SQVTM and ANQGSEA. The CDR3 loop spans 14 amino acids. After removal of 0 bases from V and 7 bases from J, the junction contained 9 bases not matched to a gene. The CDR3 reads CSVEDLNRGREQYF. DNA for the CDR3: TGCAGCGTTGAAGATTTGAACAGGGGTAGGGAGCAGTACTTC.

This chain connects TRBV6-1 to TRBJ1-4, with a tentative D call TRBD1 (6 bases). Germline-derived CDR1 and CDR2 are MNHNS and SASEGT. The CDR3 spans 15 residues. The germline V and J ends were trimmed by 1 base and 7 bases, with 13 bases remaining between them. The CDR3 DNA sequence: TGTGCCAGCAGTGAAGACGTAGGAGGGGGTGAAAAACTGTTTTTT. Translation gives CASSEDVGGGEKLFF.

For this clone: Other DNA sequences within the sample encode an identical CDR3. The genes are TRBV27 and TRBJ2-1; 7 positions agree with TRBD1. The CDR3 consists of 14 residues. Germline assignment: CDR1 MNHEY and CDR2 SMNVEV (reference sequence). Unmatched junction bases numbered 2, after V lost 2 bases and J lost 4 bases. The CDR3 loop reads CASSLGRGYNEQFF. In DNA form, the CDR3 reads TGTGCCAGCAGTTTAGGCAGGGGGTACAATGAGCAGTTCTTC.

The V call is TRBV2, the J call TRBJ2-5; D is unclear. The CDR3 is 14 amino acids. Trimming removed 1 base from V and 1 base from J, with 7 bases in between. Germline V gene sequence: CDR1 SNHLY, CDR2 FYNNEI. CDR3 sequence (DNA): TGTGCCAGCAGTGAAGGTTGGTCCCAAGAGACCCAGTACTTC. The encoded protein is CASSEGWSQETQYF.

This clone has more than one count but fewer than ten. The genes are TRBV7-9 and TRBJ2-7; 7 nucleotides line up with TRBD2. Germline V gene lookup returns CDR1 SEHNR and CDR2 FQNEAQ (reference sequence). This CDR3 has 14 residues. V lost 1 base, J lost 4 bases, and 4 bases stayed unmatched. The CDR3 loop reads CASSLGREEYEQYF. As DNA, the CDR3 is TGTGCCAGCAGCTTAGGACGGGAGGAGTACGAGCAGTACTTC.

This chain uses TRBV5-1 with TRBJ2-1; 8 nucleotides align to TRBD2. CDR1 and CDR2 (germline): SGHRS, YFSETQ. This CDR3 spans 15 amino acids. Losses at the gene ends were 0 bases for V and 2 bases for J; bases not matched to a gene: 1. The CDR3 sequence: CASSLDSGAYNEQFF. The CDR3, as DNA: TGCGCCAGCAGCTTGGATAGCGGGGCCTACAATGAGCAGTTCTTC. Complete variable domain (other parts from reference TRBV5-1 and TRBJ2-1): KAGVTQTPRYLIKTRGQQVTLSCSPISGHRSVSWYQQTPGQGLQFLFEYFSETQRNKGNFPGRFSGRQFSNSRSEMNVSTLELGDSALYLCASSLDSGAYNEQFFGPGTRLTVL.

The V and J genes are TRBV29-1 and TRBJ1-1; 7 nucleotides line up with TRBD1. There are 13 residues in the CDR3. With 7 bases clipped from V and 1 base from J, the junction kept 6 bases outside the gene matches. Germline V gene lookup returns CDR1 SQVTM and CDR2 ANQGSEA. As DNA, the CDR3 is TGCAGCGCTCAGGGACAGTGGAACACTGAAGCTTTCTTT. It is translated as CSAQGQWNTEAFF.

For the CDR3, the DNA is TGTGCCAGCAGGAGGGACAAGGGGGGGGGCTATGGCTACACCTTC. This sequence encodes CASRRDKGGGYGYTF. The gene calls are TRBV27 and TRBJ1-2, with D possibly being TRBD1 (6 bases). The germline V and J ends were trimmed by 6 bases and 4 bases, with 18 bases remaining between them. Germline V gene data show CDR1 as MNHEY and CDR2 as SMNVEV (reference sequence). The CDR3 has 15 residues.

The chain couples TRBV29-1 to TRBJ2-3; no clear D gene. Germline V gene sequence: CDR1 SQVTM, CDR2 ANQGSEA. The V end was cut by 5 bases, the J end by 5 bases, with 11 bases between. This CDR3 contains 12 residues. The CDR3 sequence is CSVIRPVDTQYF. In DNA form, the CDR3 reads TGCAGCGTTATCCGTCCCGTAGATACGCAGTATTTT.

A single count supports this clone. The chain is built from TRBV15 and TRBJ1-2; D not certain. V lost 0 bases to trimming and J lost 6 bases, with 11 bases between them. Germline lookup yields CDR1 LNHNV and CDR2 YYDKDF (reference sequence). This CDR3 has 14 amino acids. CDR3: CATSRDVSVDGYTF. DNA for the CDR3: TGTGCCACCAGCAGAGACGTGTCGGTGGATGGCTACACCTTC.